A single sample gave rise to the 27 T cell receptor beta chains below, sequenced in a study of T cell responses to AZD1222 COVID-19 vaccine (dated by TCRdb to the early 2020s). Libraries were built with the immunoSEQ multiplex PCR assay. The table comes from immuneACCESS by way of TCRdb, which keeps in-frame sequences with V and J called. Part of the clones is missing from these tables; in studies checked, under half for an unresolved V gene and the rest for unknown reasons. The sample contains tens of thousands of clones, approximately 80% of them found a single time. The ten largest make up 4% to 5% of the sample. This specimen's time point label, per the study, means: about 28 days (+/-7) after the second vaccine dose. Sequences were derived from peripheral blood, sampled 28 days after the second AZD1222 dose. Receptor source: an adult who received the AZD1222 COVID-19 vaccine.

The chain joins TRBV20-1 to TRBJ1-5; no clear D gene. The CDR3 is 12 amino acids. Germline values: CDR1 DFQATT, CDR2 SNEGSKA (reference sequence). Trimming stripped 3 bases from V and 6 bases from J, with 9 bases between. The CDR3 loop is CSASYSGQPQHF. CDR3 nucleotide sequence: TGCAGTGCTAGTTATTCGGGTCAGCCCCAGCATTTT.

This clone has a single count. The rearrangement joins TRBV11-2 to TRBJ1-6, with D perhaps matching TRBD1 (5 bases). Germline CDR1 reads SGHAT; CDR2 reads FQNNGV. The CDR3 runs 16 residues. Trimming cost V 1 base and J 5 bases, with 12 bases left between them. CDR3 sequence: CASSLGGASHNSPLHF. The DNA for the CDR3 is TGTGCCAGCAGCTTAGGAGGGGCCAGTCATAATTCACCCCTCCACTTT.

This chain uses TRBV3-1 (or the pseudogene TRBV3-2) with TRBJ2-1; D not certain. The germline V and J ends were trimmed by 2 bases and 7 bases, with 6 bases remaining between them. CDR3 length equals 12 residues. Germline assignment: CDR1 LGHDT and CDR2 YNNKEL (reference sequence). The CDR3 region is CASSQRANEQFF. CDR3 nucleotides: TGTGCCAGCAGCCAACGGGCTAATGAGCAGTTCTTC.

This rearrangement joins TRBV29-1 to TRBJ2-7, with TRBD1 matching 7 bases. In germline, CDR1 is SQVTM, CDR2 ANQGSEA. J gave up 5 bases and V 5 bases, and 6 bases lay outside the gene matches. The CDR3 runs to 12 residues. In DNA form, the CDR3 reads TGCAGCGTTATGACGGGACAGCACGAGCAGTACTTC. Protein sequence: CSVMTGQHEQYF.

This chain uses TRBV6-2 or TRBV6-3 with TRBJ2-1; 11 bases match TRBD2. Germline V CDR1 and CDR2: MNHEY, SVGEGT. CDR3 length equals 17 residues. The V and J ends lost 0 bases and 4 bases, in that order; junction bases with no gene match: 5. The CDR3 nucleotides are TGTGCCAGCAGTTACTCCTCGACTAGCGGGATTTACAATGAGCAGTTCTTC. Protein sequence: CASSYSSTSGIYNEQFF.

The table lists this clone with a count of one. The genes are TRBV3-1 (or the pseudogene TRBV3-2) and TRBJ2-3, with D perhaps matching TRBD1 or TRBD2 (6 bases each). The CDR3 sequence is 15 residues long. V dropped 3 bases and J dropped 4 bases, with 14 bases sitting between them. Germline V gene data show CDR1 as LGHDT and CDR2 as YNNKEL (reference sequence). CDR3 region: CASSHHKGGADTQYF. CDR3 in DNA: TGTGCCAGCAGCCATCACAAGGGGGGCGCAGATACGCAGTATTTT.

The chain has TRBV7-9 and TRBJ1-6; D might be TRBD1 (5 bases). Germline CDR1 and CDR2: SEHNR and FQNEAQ (reference sequence). Trimming stripped 4 bases from V and 10 bases from J, with 23 bases between. This CDR3 comprises 17 residues. CDR3 DNA: TGTGCCAGCAGCTCTAGCGTATTTGGGGACTCGCGGTCACCCCTCCACTTT. Encoded protein: CASSSSVFGDSRSPLHF.

The CDR3 DNA follows: TGTGCCAGCAGTTACACTAGAACTCAAGAGACCCAGTACTTC. As protein: CASSYTRTQETQYF. The V and J genes are TRBV6-5 and TRBJ2-5; possibly TRBD2 for D (5 bases). The CDR3 spans 14 residues. V was clipped by 2 bases and J by 2 bases, with 9 bases between them. Germline CDR1 and CDR2: MNHEY and SVGAGI.

CDR3 residues: CASSIPGAGYMNTEAFF. In DNA form, the CDR3 reads TGTGCCAGTAGTATCCCTGGCGCGGGCTACATGAACACTGAAGCTTTCTTT. V usage is TRBV19 and J usage is TRBJ1-1; D not resolved. This CDR3 has 17 residues. V was clipped by 3 bases and J by 0 bases, with 17 bases between them. The V gene's germline CDR1 is LNHDA and CDR2 SQIVND (reference sequence).

This chain connects TRBV5-5 to TRBJ1-6, with D uncertain. Germline V gene data show CDR1 as SGHKS and CDR2 as YYEKEE (reference sequence). V lost 4 bases and J 3 bases, leaving 8 bases between the germline ends. The CDR3 spans 14 residues. DNA for the CDR3: TGTGCCAGCAGCCAGGACCTCTATAATTCACCCCTCCACTTT. Its translation: CASSQDLYNSPLHF. Looking up the rest from reference TRBV5-5 and TRBJ1-6 gives the full variable domain: DAGVTQSPTHLIKTRGQQVTLRCSPISGHKSVSWYQQVLGQGPQFIFQYYEKEERGRGNFPDRFSARQFPNYSSELNVNALLLGDSALYLCASSQDLYNSPLHFGNGTRLTVT.

The chain links TRBV2 to TRBJ2-6; D is perhaps TRBD2 (5 bases). CDR3 length: 13 amino acids. The V gene lost 7 bases and the J gene lost 3 bases, with 7 bases spanning the gap. CDR1 and CDR2 (germline): SNHLY, FYNNEI. This CDR3 is CASTGNGANVLTF. CDR3 coding DNA: TGTGCCAGCACCGGGAATGGGGCCAACGTCCTGACTTTC. Combining the CDR3 with reference TRBV2 and TRBJ2-6 gives the whole variable domain EPEVTQTPSHQVTQMGQEVILRCVPISNHLYFYWYRQILGQKVEFLVSFYNNEISEKSEIFDDQFSVERPDGSNFTLKIRSTKLEDSAMYFCASTGNGANVLTFGAGSRLTVL.

This clone was counted a single time. The V and J genes are TRBV5-1 and TRBJ1-6, with 7 bases fitting TRBD1. Unmatched junction bases numbered 8, after V lost 4 bases and J lost 4 bases. CDR1 and CDR2 (germline): SGHRS, YFSETQ. The CDR3 consists of 16 residues. The chain's CDR3 is CASSRWPGQYNSPLHF. The CDR3 DNA follows: TGCGCCAGCAGCAGATGGCCGGGACAGTATAATTCACCCCTCCACTTT.

The chain couples TRBV9 to TRBJ2-1; D remains ambiguous. The CDR3 contains 14 residues. The germline V gene has CDR1 SGDLS and CDR2 YYNGEE. Trimming shortened V by 0 bases and J by 9 bases, and 13 bases separated the two germline ends. The CDR3 coding sequence is TGTGCCAGCAGCGTAGTTGCACCTAGTATTGAGCAGTTCTTC. Translation gives CASSVVAPSIEQFF.

V is TRBV25-1 and J is TRBJ2-1; either TRBD1 or TRBD2 may fit D (6 bases each). The CDR3 length is 14 residues. Trimming took off 8 bases at V and 4 bases at J, with 15 bases between the two ends. CDR1 is MGHDK, CDR2 SYGVNS, per germline. The CDR3 bases are TGTGCCAGCGGAGGGGACACGGAGTACAATGAGCAGTTCTTC. It specifies CASGGDTEYNEQFF.

The chain recombines TRBV6-5 with TRBJ1-2; D is unclear. The germline V and J ends were trimmed by 2 bases and 0 bases, with 13 bases remaining between them. This CDR3 spans 16 amino acids. Germline CDR1 reads MNHEY; CDR2 reads SVGAGI. CDR3 region: CASSYPQKQANYGYTF. CDR3 coding DNA: TGTGCCAGCAGTTACCCCCAAAAACAAGCTAACTATGGCTACACCTTC.

V gene TRBV5-1 combines with J gene TRBJ2-5, with 8 bases lining up with TRBD1. Per germline, CDR1 SGHRS and CDR2 YFSETQ. The CDR3 loop spans 14 amino acids. V shed 3 bases and J 5 bases; nucleotides not matched to a gene: 6. Written as DNA, the CDR3 is TGCGCCAGCAGCTCGACAGGGGACGGGGAGACCCAGTACTTC. Its protein product is CASSSTGDGETQYF.

The table lists this clone with a few counts. One end of the junction is discordant with germline, which a read error may explain. This chain joins TRBV7-9 and TRBJ1-1, with unresolved D. The CDR3 is made up of 13 amino acids. Germline CDR1 and CDR2: SEHNR and FQNEAQ (reference sequence). The CDR3, as DNA: TGTGCCAGCAGCCCTTCATTGAACGCTGAAGCTTTCTTT. Encoded protein: CASSPSLNAEAFF.

The chain employs TRBV6-4 and TRBJ1-6, with 8 positions matching TRBD1. This CDR3 is built from 21 residues. Germline assignment: CDR1 MRHNA and CDR2 SNTAGT. After removal of 0 bases from V and 0 bases from J, the junction contained 13 bases not matched to a gene. This CDR3 is CASSDSRGLVSKSSYNSPLHF. CDR3 sequence (DNA): TGTGCCAGCAGTGACTCCAGGGGGCTCGTATCCAAGAGCTCCTATAATTCACCCCTCCACTTT.

The J gene is TRBJ1-1, the V gene TRBV13; tentatively, D is TRBD1 (6 bases). The CDR3 has 15 residues. V lost 5 bases to trimming and J lost 7 bases, with 20 bases between them. The germline V gene encodes CDR1 PRHDT and CDR2 FYEKMQ (reference sequence). In nucleotides, the CDR3 is TGTGCCAGCAGCCAGTGGGGGGGCGTCCCCCATGAAGCTTTCTTT. Its translation: CASSQWGGVPHEAFF. The full variable domain, its missing parts supplied by reference TRBV13 and TRBJ1-1, is AAGVIQSPRHLIKEKRETATLKCYPIPRHDTVYWYQQGPGQDPQFLISFYEKMQSDKGSIPDRFSAQQFSDYHSELNMSSLELGDSALYFCASSQWGGVPHEAFFGQGTRLTVV.

The V call is TRBV27, the J call TRBJ2-7, with 13 bases aligning to TRBD2. The CDR3 is made up of 16 amino acids. Germline CDR1 and CDR2: MNHEY and SMNVEV (reference sequence). With V trimmed by 5 bases and J by 6 bases, 10 bases remained unmatched. The CDR3 loop reads CASSMGLAGKRSEQYF. CDR3 bases: TGTGCCAGCAGTATGGGACTAGCGGGAAAGAGGTCCGAGCAGTACTTC.

This clone has only a few counts. The CDR3 DNA reads TGTGCCAGCAGTTTGGCTCGGGGTAGCGGCAACGGGTGGGGGGAGCTGTTTTTT. Translation: CASSLARGSGNGWGELFF. V and J are TRBV25-1 and TRBJ2-2; possible D gene TRBD2, 6 bases. Germline V gives CDR1 MGHDK, CDR2 SYGVNS. There are 18 residues in the CDR3. Trimming removed 5 bases at V and 8 bases at J, with 27 bases between.

V gene TRBV6-5 combines with J gene TRBJ1-2; a weak D match, TRBD1 (5 bases). The germline CDR1 and CDR2 sequences are MNHEY and SVGAGI. V was cut by 2 bases and J by 6 bases, with 13 bases left in between. The CDR3 has 14 residues. The CDR3 bases are TGTGCCAGCAGTTACCTACTGGGAGGGGATGGCTACACCTTC. It specifies CASSYLLGGDGYTF.

This rearrangement joins TRBV6-2 or TRBV6-3 to TRBJ2-5; possibly TRBD1 for D (6 bases). V gave up 4 bases and J gave up 3 bases, with 9 bases separating them. Looked up from germline, CDR1 is MNHEY and CDR2 is SVGEGT. This CDR3 has 13 amino acids. The CDR3 DNA follows: TGTGCCAGCAGTTTACAGGGTGAAGAGACCCAGTACTTC. Encoded protein: CASSLQGEETQYF.

The V gene is TRBV7-9, the J gene TRBJ1-1; D is perhaps TRBD1 (5 bases). The germline V gene has CDR1 SEHNR and CDR2 FQNEAQ (reference sequence). This CDR3 region has 14 residues. Trimming stripped 0 bases from V and 4 bases from J, with 9 bases between. CDR3 DNA: TGTGCCAGCAGCTTAGCGCAGGGTCTCACTGAAGCTTTCTTT. Protein: CASSLAQGLTEAFF. Full variable domain (remainder filled in from reference TRBV7-9 and TRBJ1-1): DTGVSQNPRHKITKRGQNVTFRCDPISEHNRLYWYRQTLGQGPEFLTYFQNEAQLEKSRLLSDRFSAERPKGSFSTLEIQRTEQGDSAMYLCASSLAQGLTEAFFGQGTRLTVV.

This clone appeared once. The V gene is TRBV6-5, the J gene TRBJ2-7; TRBD2 matches 7 bases. The CDR3 length is 13 residues. From germline, CDR1 is MNHEY and CDR2 SVGAGI. Trimming removed 8 bases from V and 3 bases from J; junction bases left unmatched: 7. The CDR3 coding sequence is TGTGCCAGCGGGAGGGACTTGGGCTACGAGCAGTACGTC. Translation: CASGRDLGYEQYV.

J is TRBJ1-2 and V is TRBV5-1, with D possibly being TRBD1 (5 bases). CDR3 length equals 14 residues. Germline-derived CDR1 and CDR2 are SGHRS and YFSETQ. Trimming removed 0 bases at V and 3 bases at J, with 9 bases between. The CDR3 region is CASSLEGSYYGYTF. The CDR3 DNA sequence: TGCGCCAGCAGCTTGGAGGGGTCTTACTATGGCTACACCTTC.

The chain couples TRBV7-8 to TRBJ2-1; 8 positions agree with TRBD2. This CDR3 contains 17 residues. Germline V CDR1 and CDR2: SGHVS, FQNEAQ. With 5 bases clipped from V and 2 bases from J, the junction kept 11 bases outside the gene matches. The CDR3 is CASSRGGAGATYNEQFF. Written as DNA, the CDR3 is TGTGCCAGCAGCCGCGGTGGAGCGGGAGCGACCTACAATGAGCAGTTCTTC.